A single sample gave rise to the 10 T cell receptor beta chains below, sequenced in a study of T-cell memory formation after mild COVID-19. TCRdb ran MiXCR on the 5' RACE reads and lists one entry per CDR3 protein. In the table there are approximately 500,000 distinct CDR3 sequences, around 27% of which are singletons. The sequenced material came from PBMCs or a T cell subset sorted from them (not recorded which). These TCRs come from an adult woman who had mild COVID-19 (a few samples of this study predate the infection). Cell type and time point are not known.

The sample holds a few counts of this clonotype. Sequence at one end of the junction differs from germline and may be a read error. This chain connects TRBV24-1 to TRBJ1-2; 9 bases map to TRBD1. The CDR3 sequence is 12 residues long. Germline lookup yields CDR1 KGHDR and CDR2 SFDVKD. CDR3 coding DNA: TGTGCCACCAGTGATATGGACAGGGGTGTCACTTTC. It translates to CATSDMDRGVTF.

In DNA, the CDR3 is TGTGCCAGCAGCTTATACGCGTTGGTGGGACAAGCGGGCTACACCTTC. Translating it yields CASSLYALVGQAGYTF. The chain combines TRBV7-2 with TRBJ1-2; D may be TRBD1 (6 bases). This CDR3 contains 16 residues. Germline assignment: CDR1 SGHTA and CDR2 FQGNSA. V was trimmed by 2 bases and J by 8 bases, leaving 21 bases between them.

This clonotype came up a few times. V is TRBV6-5 and J is TRBJ2-4; TRBD1 might be the D (5 bases). Trimming pared 4 bases from V and 1 base from J, leaving 8 bases between. The CDR3 is made up of 14 amino acids. Germline CDR1 is MNHEY and CDR2 is SVGAGI. CDR3 sequence (DNA): TGTGCCAGCAGTTCACAGGCGGCCAAAAACATTCAGTACTTC. Translated: CASSSQAAKNIQYF.

The chain couples TRBV14 to TRBJ2-1; D is uncertain. Trimming cost V 5 bases and J 4 bases, with 9 bases left between them. CDR3 size: 13 residues. The germline V gene has CDR1 SGHDN and CDR2 FVKESK. CDR3 sequence reads: CASSAYTYNEQFF. The CDR3 bases are TGTGCCAGCAGCGCTTACACTTACAATGAGCAGTTCTTC. Looking up the rest from reference TRBV14 and TRBJ2-1 gives the full variable domain: EAGVTQFPSHSVIEKGQTVTLRCDPISGHDNLYWYRRVMGKEIKFLLHFVKESKQDESGMPNNRFLAERTGGTYSTLKVQPAELEDSGVYFCASSAYTYNEQFFGPGTRLTVL.

This clonotype was seen a single time. The CDR3 sequence is CASSLDPVIGELFF. Here the CDR3 DNA reads TGTGCCAGCAGCTTAGATCCAGTGATCGGGGAGCTGTTTTTT. The V call is TRBV11-3, the J call TRBJ2-2; D is unresolved. V was shortened by 0 bases and J by 7 bases, with 9 bases between the two germline ends. This CDR3 spans 14 amino acids. Germline-derived CDR1 and CDR2 are SGHNT and YENEEA.

This rearrangement joins TRBV7-9 to TRBJ1-2; possible D gene TRBD1, 5 bases. V lost 1 base and J 8 bases, leaving 14 bases between the germline ends. Germline CDR1 and CDR2: SEHNR and FQNEAQ (reference sequence). The CDR3 sequence is 14 residues long. Here the CDR3 DNA reads TGTGCCAGCAGCTTAGGGGAGGGATCAGGGGGCTACACCTTC. Its translation is CASSLGEGSGGYTF.

Only a few counts were recorded for this clonotype. This sequence joins TRBV7-2 and TRBJ2-1; 11 bases line up with TRBD1. Per the germline V gene, CDR1 is SGHTA and CDR2 is FQGNSA. The CDR3 covers 16 residues. With 5 bases clipped from V and 9 bases from J, the junction kept 12 bases outside the gene matches. CDR3 sequence reads: CASSPLGQGATGEQFF. For the CDR3, the DNA is TGTGCCAGCAGCCCACTAGGACAGGGGGCAACTGGTGAGCAGTTCTTC.

In this sample, this clonotype turned up a few times. This chain joins TRBV19 and TRBJ2-1; 12 positions match TRBD2. V dropped 6 bases and J dropped 3; count of bases not matched to a gene: 3. The CDR3 runs to 15 residues. The germline V gene encodes CDR1 LNHDA and CDR2 SQIVND (reference sequence). CDR3 DNA: TGTGCCAGTAGGACTAGCGGGGGATTCTACAATGAGCAGTTCTTC. This encodes CASRTSGGFYNEQFF.

The rearrangement links TRBV12-3 or TRBV12-4 to TRBJ1-2, with D tentatively TRBD1 (6 bases). This CDR3 contains 14 residues. With 7 bases removed from V and 0 bases from J, the gap between germline ends came to 12 bases. The CDR3 region has the DNA TGTGCCAGCATCAGAGGACAGACTAACTATGGCTACACCTTC. This codes for CASIRGQTNYGYTF.

V is TRBV12-3 or TRBV12-4 and J is TRBJ1-6, with 7 nucleotides matching TRBD1. The trim removed 3 bases at V and 6 bases at J, leaving 11 bases unmatched. The CDR3 contains 17 residues. CDR3 DNA: TGTGCCAGCAGTTTTAGTCTGCAGGGGGTAATTAATTCACCCCTCCACTTT. Translating gives CASSFSLQGVINSPLHF.